This T cell receptor (beta chain) derives from a study of blood T cell repertoires in COVID-19 (dated by TCRdb to the early 2020s). For the study in its entirety: Samples from collaborators originated in the United States, Italy and Spain and spanned both the acute and convalescent phases of COVID-19. The repertoires were released in a freely available public database meant as a resource for research on the immune response to SARS-CoV-2. Samples were obtained from the ongoing ImmuneRACE study (first 160 participants) and from about 1,300 subjects provided by 6 global collaborators. Subjects who had been exposed to COVID-19, were actively infected with it, or had recovered from it provided the deeply sampled blood TCRbeta repertoires that made up the dataset. The material from the prospective study consisted of cDNA or gDNA derived from T cells, B-cell-depleted T cells, or PBMCs. Nearly every sample came with metadata listing a de-identified subject ID, COVID-19 status, age in years and sex. Where available, HLA class I and class II types were taken from metadata supplied by the sample provider and were not determined by assay-based typing.

Overall study results and their limits: Clinical and demographic metadata were provided uncurated, with the amount varying by source and participant.

The immunoSEQ Assay, a bias-controlled multiplex PCR, was used to amplify TCRbeta CDR3 regions from genomic DNA. Concerning the study's data processing: Nucleated cell counts per sample were estimated from amplification of reference gene primers within the assay. To quantify the absolute abundance of each unique TCRbeta CDR3 rearrangement, sequence reads were collapsed and filtered. Productive Simpson clonality was computed per sample as the square root of Simpson's diversity index over productive rearrangements. Not all clones reach the TCRdb copy of this immuneACCESS table, which keeps in-frame sequences only. Checked studies attribute under half of the gap to unresolved V genes and leave the rest unexplained. V and J calls and clone size are given by that table; D and trimming were obtained from the DNA. For this sample there are roughly 80,000 clones; around 80% appear just once. 21% of the sample lies in the top ten.

Of note for this clone: No antigen is known for it. Base qualities were left out, and no much larger clone turns up one base away.

Whole blood was collected in K2EDTA tubes by collaborating institutions according to the institutions' own protocols. For TCRbeta analysis, collaborators shipped samples in one of three forms: frozen whole blood, isolated PBMCs, or DNA extracted from either of those sample types. Sequencing was performed on peripheral blood. This clonotype was sampled from a human donor in a cohort sampled during active COVID-19.

The DNA sequence is given as TGTGCCAGCAGCTTAGACCCAGCGATATCAGATACGCAGTATTTT. Its amino acids are CASSLDPAISDTQYF. The chain joins TRBV11-2 to TRBJ2-3, with an unclear D gene assignment. CDR1 and CDR2 (SGHAT, FQNNGV) derive from the germline V gene. The junction carries 11 bases between V and J, which are trimmed by 0 bases and 4 bases respectively. The cysteine opens and the phenylalanine closes a CDR3 of 15 amino acids. The sequence is cut down to CDR3 DNA, 45 bases in frame from base 1. When the CDR3 is completed using the reference TRBV11-2 and TRBJ2-3 genes on either side, the full variable domain is EAGVAQSPRYKIIEKRQSVAFWCNPISGHATLYWYQQILGQGPKLLIQFQNNGVVDDSQLPKDRFSAERLKGVDSTLKIQPAKLEDSAVYLCASSLDPAISDTQYFGPGTRLTVL.